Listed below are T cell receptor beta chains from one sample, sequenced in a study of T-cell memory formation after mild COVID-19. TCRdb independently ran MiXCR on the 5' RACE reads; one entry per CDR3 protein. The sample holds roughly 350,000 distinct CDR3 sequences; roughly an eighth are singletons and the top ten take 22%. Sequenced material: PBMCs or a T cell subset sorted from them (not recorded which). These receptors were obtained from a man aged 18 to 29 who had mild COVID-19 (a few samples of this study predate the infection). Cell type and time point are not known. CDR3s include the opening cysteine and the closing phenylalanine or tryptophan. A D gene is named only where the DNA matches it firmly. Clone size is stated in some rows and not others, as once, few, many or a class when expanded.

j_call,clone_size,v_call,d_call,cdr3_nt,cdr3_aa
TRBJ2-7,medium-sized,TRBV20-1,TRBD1,TGCAGTGCTAGACCCCCTAACAGGGGTCCCGAGCAGTACTTC,CSARPPNRGPEQYF
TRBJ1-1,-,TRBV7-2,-,TGTGCCAGCAGCCCCGGAAGGAGGCACGCCACTGAAGCTTTCTTT,CASSPGRRHATEAFF
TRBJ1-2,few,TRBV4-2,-,TGTGCCAGCAGCCAAGGGTACGAGGGCCGGGGGAACTATGGCTACACCTTC,CASSQGYEGRGNYGYTF
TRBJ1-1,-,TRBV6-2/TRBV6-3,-,TGTGCCAGCAGTTACTCGGAGGGTGCTGAAGCTTTCTTT,CASSYSEGAEAFF
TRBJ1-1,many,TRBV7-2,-,TGTGCCAGCAGCTTAGGGCGTTCCTTCACTGAAGCTTTCTTT,CASSLGRSFTEAFF
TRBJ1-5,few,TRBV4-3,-,TGCGCCAGCAGCCAAGGCTTTAACAAAGATCAGCCCCAGCATTTT,CASSQGFNKDQPQHF
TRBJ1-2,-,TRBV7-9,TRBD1,TGTGCCAGCAGCTGGGCCGGGACAGACTATGGCTACACCTTC,CASSWAGTDYGYTF
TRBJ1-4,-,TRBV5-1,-,TGCGCCAGCAGCATTGGTTGGGATAATGAAAAACTGTTTTTT,CASSIGWDNEKLFF
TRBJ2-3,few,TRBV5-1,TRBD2,TGCGCCAGCCGCCAATCTAGCGGGGGGGCCCCAGATACGCAGTATTTT,CASRQSSGGAPDTQYF
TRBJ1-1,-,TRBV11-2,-,TGTGCCAGCAGCGGACGGACTCCAAGGACAACCACCATGAACACTGAAGCTTTCTTT,CASSGRTPRTTTMNTEAFF
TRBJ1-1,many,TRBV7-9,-,TGTGCCAGCAGCTCCAGGGAGAACACTGAAGCTTTCTTT,CASSSRENTEAFF
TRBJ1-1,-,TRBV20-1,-,TGCAGTGCTATCGGGACGGGCACTGAAGCTTTCTTT,CSAIGTGTEAFF
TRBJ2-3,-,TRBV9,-,TGTGCCAGCAGCGTAGGTTTACAGCCTAGCACAGATACGCAGTATTTT,CASSVGLQPSTDTQYF
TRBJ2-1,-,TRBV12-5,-,TGTGCTAGTGGCAGCTACGAATACAATGAGCAGTTCTTC,CASGSYEYNEQFF